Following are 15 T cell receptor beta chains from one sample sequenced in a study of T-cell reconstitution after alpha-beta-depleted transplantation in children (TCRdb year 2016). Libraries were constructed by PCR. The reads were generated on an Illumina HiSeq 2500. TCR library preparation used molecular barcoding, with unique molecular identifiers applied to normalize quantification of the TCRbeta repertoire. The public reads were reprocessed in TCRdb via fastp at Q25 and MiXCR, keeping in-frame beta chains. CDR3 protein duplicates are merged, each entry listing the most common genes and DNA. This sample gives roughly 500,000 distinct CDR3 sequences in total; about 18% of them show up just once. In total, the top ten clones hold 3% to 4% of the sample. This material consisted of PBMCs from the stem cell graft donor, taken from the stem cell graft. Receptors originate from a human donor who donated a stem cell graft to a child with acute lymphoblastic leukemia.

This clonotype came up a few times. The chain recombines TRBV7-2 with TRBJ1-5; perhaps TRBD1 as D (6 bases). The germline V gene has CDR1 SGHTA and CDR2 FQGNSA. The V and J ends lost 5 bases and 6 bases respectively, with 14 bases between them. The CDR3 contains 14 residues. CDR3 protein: CASSPRTVGQPQHF. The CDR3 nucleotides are TGTGCCAGCAGCCCTAGGACAGTCGGTCAGCCCCAGCATTTT.

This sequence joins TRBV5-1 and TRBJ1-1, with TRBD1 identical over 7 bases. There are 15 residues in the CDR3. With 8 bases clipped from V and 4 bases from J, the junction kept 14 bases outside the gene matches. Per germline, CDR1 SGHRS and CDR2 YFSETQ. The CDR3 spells CASSPTTGVSTEAFF. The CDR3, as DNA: TGCGCCAGTAGCCCTACTACAGGGGTGAGCACTGAAGCTTTCTTT.

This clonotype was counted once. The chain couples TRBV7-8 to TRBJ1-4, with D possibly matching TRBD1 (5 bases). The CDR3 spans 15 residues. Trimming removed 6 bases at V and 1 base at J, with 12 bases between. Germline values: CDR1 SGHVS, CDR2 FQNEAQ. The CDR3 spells CASSDPGGTNEKLFF. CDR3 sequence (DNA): TGTGCCAGCAGTGACCCCGGGGGAACTAATGAAAAACTGTTTTTT.

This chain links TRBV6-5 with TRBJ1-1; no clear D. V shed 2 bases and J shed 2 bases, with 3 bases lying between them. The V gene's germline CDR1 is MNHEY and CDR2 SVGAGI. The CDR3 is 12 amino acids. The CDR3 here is CASSYANTEAFF. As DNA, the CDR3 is TGTGCCAGCAGTTACGCCAACACTGAAGCTTTCTTT.

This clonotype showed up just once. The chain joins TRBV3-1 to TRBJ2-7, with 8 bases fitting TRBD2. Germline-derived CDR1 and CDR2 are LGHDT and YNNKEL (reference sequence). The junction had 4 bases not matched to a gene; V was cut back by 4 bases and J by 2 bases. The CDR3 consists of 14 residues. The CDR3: CASSRPSGPYEQYF. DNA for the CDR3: TGTGCCAGCAGCCGGCCTAGCGGGCCCTACGAGCAGTACTTC.

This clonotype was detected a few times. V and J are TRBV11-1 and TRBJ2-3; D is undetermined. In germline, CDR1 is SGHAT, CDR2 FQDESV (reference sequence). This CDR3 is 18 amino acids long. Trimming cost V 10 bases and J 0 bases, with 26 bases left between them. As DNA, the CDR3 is TGTGCCAAGGCAGCGTTATCGGACCTCGACCTTAGCACAGATACGCAGTATTTT. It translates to CAKAALSDLDLSTDTQYF.

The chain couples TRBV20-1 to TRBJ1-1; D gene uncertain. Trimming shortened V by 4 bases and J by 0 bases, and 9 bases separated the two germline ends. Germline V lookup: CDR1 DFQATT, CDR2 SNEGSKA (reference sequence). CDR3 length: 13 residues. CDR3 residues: CSAKRHMNTEAFF. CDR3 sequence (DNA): TGCAGTGCTAAACGGCACATGAACACTGAAGCTTTCTTT.

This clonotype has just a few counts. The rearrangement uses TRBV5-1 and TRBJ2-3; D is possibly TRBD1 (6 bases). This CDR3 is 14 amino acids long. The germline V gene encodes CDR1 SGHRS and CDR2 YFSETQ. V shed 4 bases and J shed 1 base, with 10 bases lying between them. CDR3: CASSVGAGTDTQYF. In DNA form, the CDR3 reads TGCGCCAGCAGCGTGGGGGCCGGCACAGATACGCAGTATTTT. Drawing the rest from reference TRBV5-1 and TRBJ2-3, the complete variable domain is KAGVTQTPRYLIKTRGQQVTLSCSPISGHRSVSWYQQTPGQGLQFLFEYFSETQRNKGNFPGRFSGRQFSNSRSEMNVSTLELGDSALYLCASSVGAGTDTQYFGPGTRLTVL.

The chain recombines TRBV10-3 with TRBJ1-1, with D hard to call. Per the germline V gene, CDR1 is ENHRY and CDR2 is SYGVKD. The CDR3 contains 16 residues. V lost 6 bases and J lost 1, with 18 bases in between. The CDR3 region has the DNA TGTGCCATCAGCCCAGTACGGGCAGTCAGGAACACTGAAGCTTTCTTT. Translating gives CAISPVRAVRNTEAFF.

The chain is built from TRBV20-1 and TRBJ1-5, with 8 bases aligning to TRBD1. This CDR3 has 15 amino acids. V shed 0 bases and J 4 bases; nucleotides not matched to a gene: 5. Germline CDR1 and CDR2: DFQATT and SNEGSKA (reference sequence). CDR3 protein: CSAREAGGANQPQHF. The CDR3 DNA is TGCAGTGCTAGAGAAGCAGGGGGCGCGAATCAGCCCCAGCATTTT.

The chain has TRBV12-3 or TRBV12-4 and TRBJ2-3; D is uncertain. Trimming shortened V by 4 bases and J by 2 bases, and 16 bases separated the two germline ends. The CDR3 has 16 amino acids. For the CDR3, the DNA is TGTGCCAGCAGTTCCAAACTCGGCAGGACCACAGATACGCAGTATTTT. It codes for CASSSKLGRTTDTQYF.

The CDR3: CASSLGSSSGNTIYF. Written as DNA, the CDR3 is TGTGCCAGCAGCTTAGGGTCATCCTCTGGAAACACCATATATTTT. This chain uses TRBV7-2 with TRBJ1-3, with D unresolved. This CDR3 has 15 amino acids. In germline, CDR1 is SGHTA, CDR2 FQGNSA. Trimming removed 1 base from V and 0 bases from J, with 7 bases in between.

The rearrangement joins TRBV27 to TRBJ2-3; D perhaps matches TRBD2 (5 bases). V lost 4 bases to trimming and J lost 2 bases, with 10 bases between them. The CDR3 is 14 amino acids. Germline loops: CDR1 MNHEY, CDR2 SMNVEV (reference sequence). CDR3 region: CASSSLGFTDTQYF. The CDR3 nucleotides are TGTGCCAGCAGTTCACTAGGGTTCACAGATACGCAGTATTTT.

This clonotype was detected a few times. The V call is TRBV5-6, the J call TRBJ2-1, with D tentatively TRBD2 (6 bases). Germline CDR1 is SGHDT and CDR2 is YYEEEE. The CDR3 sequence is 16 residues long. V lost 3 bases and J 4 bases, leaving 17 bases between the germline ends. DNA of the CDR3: TGTGCCAGCAGCTATGGGTACGGGAGAAGTTACAATGAGCAGTTCTTC. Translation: CASSYGYGRSYNEQFF. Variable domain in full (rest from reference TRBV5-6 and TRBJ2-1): DAGVTQSPTHLIKTRGQQVTLRCSPKSGHDTVSWYQQALGQGPQFIFQYYEEEERQRGNFPDRFSGHQFPNYSSELNVNALLLGDSALYLCASSYGYGRSYNEQFFGPGTRLTVL.

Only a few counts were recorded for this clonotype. CDR3 sequence (DNA): TGCAGTGCCCGGCAGGGGGCAGCGGTTTGGGAGCAGTACTTC. It yields the protein CSARQGAAVWEQYF. The chain links TRBV20-1 to TRBJ2-7, with 8 bases matching TRBD1. V shed 6 bases and J 7 bases; nucleotides not matched to a gene: 14. The CDR3 runs to 14 residues. The germline V gene has CDR1 DFQATT and CDR2 SNEGSKA (reference sequence).